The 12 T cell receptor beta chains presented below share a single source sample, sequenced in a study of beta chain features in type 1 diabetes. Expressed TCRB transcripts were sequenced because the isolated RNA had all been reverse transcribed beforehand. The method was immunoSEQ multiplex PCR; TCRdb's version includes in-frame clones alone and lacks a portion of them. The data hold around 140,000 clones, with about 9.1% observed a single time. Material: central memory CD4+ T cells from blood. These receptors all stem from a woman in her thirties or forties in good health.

CDR3 loop: CASSKPGGAVEQFF. The CDR3 DNA is TGTGCCAGCAGCAAACCGGGGGGGGCTGTTGAGCAGTTCTTC. V is TRBV7-2 and J is TRBJ2-1; 8 bases align to TRBD2. The CDR3 sequence is 14 residues long. The germline V gene has CDR1 SGHTA and CDR2 FQGNSA. Trimming removed 5 bases from V and 9 bases from J; junction bases left unmatched: 9.

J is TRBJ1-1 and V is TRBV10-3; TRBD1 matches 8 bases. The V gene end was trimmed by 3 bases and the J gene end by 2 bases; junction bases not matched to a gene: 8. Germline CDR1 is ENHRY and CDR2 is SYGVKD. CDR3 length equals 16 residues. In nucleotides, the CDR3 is TGTGCCATCAGTGATCAAGGCAGGGGGCGTAACACTGAAGCTTTCTTT. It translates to CAISDQGRGRNTEAFF.

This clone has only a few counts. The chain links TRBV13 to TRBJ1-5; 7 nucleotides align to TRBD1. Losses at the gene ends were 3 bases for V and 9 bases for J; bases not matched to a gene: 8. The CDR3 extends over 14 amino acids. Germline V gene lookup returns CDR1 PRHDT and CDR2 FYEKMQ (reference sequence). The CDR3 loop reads CASSFGQELGPQHF. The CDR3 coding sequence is TGTGCCAGCAGCTTCGGACAGGAACTAGGGCCCCAGCATTTT. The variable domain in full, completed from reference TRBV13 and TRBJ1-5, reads AAGVIQSPRHLIKEKRETATLKCYPIPRHDTVYWYQQGPGQDPQFLISFYEKMQSDKGSIPDRFSAQQFSDYHSELNMSSLELGDSALYFCASSFGQELGPQHFGDGTRLSIL.

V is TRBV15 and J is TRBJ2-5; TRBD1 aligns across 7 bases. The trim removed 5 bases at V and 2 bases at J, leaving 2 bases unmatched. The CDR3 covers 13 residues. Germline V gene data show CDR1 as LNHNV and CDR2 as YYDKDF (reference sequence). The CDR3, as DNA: TGTGCCACCAGCCAGGGGGTGCAAGAGACCCAGTACTTC. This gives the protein CATSQGVQETQYF. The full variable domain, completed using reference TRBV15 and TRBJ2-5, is DAMVIQNPRYQVTQFGKPVTLSCSQTLNHNVMYWYQQKSSQAPKLLFHYYDKDFNNEADTPDNFQSRRPNTSFCFLDIRSPGLGDTAMYLCATSQGVQETQYFGPGTRLLVL.

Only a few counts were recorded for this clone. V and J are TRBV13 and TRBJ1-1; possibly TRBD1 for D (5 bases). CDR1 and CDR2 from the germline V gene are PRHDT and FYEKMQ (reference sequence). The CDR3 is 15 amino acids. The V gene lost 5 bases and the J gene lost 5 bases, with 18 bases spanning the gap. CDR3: CASSLPDRGRTEAFF. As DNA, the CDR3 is TGTGCCAGCAGCCTGCCGGATAGGGGAAGAACTGAAGCTTTCTTT.

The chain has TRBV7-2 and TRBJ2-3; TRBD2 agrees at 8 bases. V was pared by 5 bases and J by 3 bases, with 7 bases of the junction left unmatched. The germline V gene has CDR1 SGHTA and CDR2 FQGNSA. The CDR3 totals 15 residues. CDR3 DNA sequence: TGTGCCAGCAGCCCGGAGCGGGGGTGGACAGATACGCAGTATTTT. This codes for CASSPERGWTDTQYF. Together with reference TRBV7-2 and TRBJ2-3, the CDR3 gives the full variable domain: GAGVSQSPSNKVTEKGKDVELRCDPISGHTALYWYRQSLGQGLEFLIYFQGNSAPDKSGLPSDRFSAERTGGSVSTLTIQRTQQEDSAVYLCASSPERGWTDTQYFGPGTRLTVL.

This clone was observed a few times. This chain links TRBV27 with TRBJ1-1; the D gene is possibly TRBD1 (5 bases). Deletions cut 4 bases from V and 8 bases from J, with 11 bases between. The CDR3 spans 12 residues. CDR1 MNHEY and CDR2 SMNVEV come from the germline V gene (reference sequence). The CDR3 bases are TGTGCCAGCAGTTCAACGACAGAGGAAGCTTTCTTT. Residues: CASSSTTEEAFF.

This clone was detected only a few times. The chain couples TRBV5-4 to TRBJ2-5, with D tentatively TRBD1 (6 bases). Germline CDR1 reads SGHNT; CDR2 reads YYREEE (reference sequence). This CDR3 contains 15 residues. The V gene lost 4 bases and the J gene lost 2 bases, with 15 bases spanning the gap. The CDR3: CASSPGGHRQETQYF. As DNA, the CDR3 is TGTGCCAGCAGCCCTGGGGGACACAGACAAGAGACCCAGTACTTC.

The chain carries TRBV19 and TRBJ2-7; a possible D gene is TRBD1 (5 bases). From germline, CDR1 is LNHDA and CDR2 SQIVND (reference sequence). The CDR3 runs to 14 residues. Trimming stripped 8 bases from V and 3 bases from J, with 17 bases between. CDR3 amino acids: CASSLRSQGYEQYF. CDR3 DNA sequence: TGTGCCAGTTCACTTCGGTCGCAGGGCTACGAGCAGTACTTC.

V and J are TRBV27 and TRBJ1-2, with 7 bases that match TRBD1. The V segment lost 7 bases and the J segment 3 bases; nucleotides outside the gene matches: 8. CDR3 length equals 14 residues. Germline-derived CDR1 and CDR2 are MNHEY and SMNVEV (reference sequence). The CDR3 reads CASKITQGDYGYTF. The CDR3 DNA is TGTGCCAGCAAAATTACTCAGGGGGACTATGGCTACACCTTC.

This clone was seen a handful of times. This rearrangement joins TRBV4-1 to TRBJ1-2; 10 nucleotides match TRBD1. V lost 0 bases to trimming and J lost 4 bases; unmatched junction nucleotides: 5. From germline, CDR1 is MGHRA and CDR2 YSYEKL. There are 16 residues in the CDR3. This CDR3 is CASSQDQGQGPYGYTF. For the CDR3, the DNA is TGCGCCAGCAGCCAAGATCAGGGACAGGGGCCCTATGGCTACACCTTC.

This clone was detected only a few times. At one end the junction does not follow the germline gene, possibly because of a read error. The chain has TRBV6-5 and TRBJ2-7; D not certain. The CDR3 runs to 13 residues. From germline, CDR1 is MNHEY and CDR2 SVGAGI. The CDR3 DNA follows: TGTGCCAGCAGTTTCTCGGAGTCCAACGAGCAGTGCTTC. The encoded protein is CASSFSESNEQCF.